The rows below give T cell receptor beta chains drawn from one sample of a study of tumour-infiltrating T cells in Burkitt lymphoma. Assay: immunoSEQ multiplex PCR; the TCRdb copy retains only in-frame clones and omits some. The sample has 4,500 to 6,500 clones, roughly 9.8% seen once. Material: tumor tissue. These receptors all come from a human donor with diffuse large B-cell lymphoma. Both conserved end residues are trimmed from each CDR3. The order of the fields is V gene, J gene, CDR3 protein.

>TRBV7-9|TRBJ2-2
ASSSREAGELF
>TRBV6-5|TRBJ1-5
ASRDGGNQPQH
>TRBV9|TRBJ2-2
ASSGQDRVTGELF
>TRBV6-5|TRBJ2-5
ASSPAGVETQY
>TRBV28|TRBJ2-7
ASSRYEQY
>TRBV4-1|TRBJ1-5
ASGQGGNQPQH
>TRBV13|TRBJ1-5
ASSERDRGPQH
>TRBV7-9|TRBJ2-7
ASSSGTVSSYEQY
>TRBV7-9|TRBJ1-5
ASSLGGVNQPQH
>TRBV6-5|TRBJ2-5
ASTSGAPETQY
>TRBV29-1|TRBJ1-1
SVEELTGTEAF
>TRBV7-9|TRBJ1-5
ASSPSGAGPYSNQPQH
>TRBV18|TRBJ1-1
ASSQGRNTEAF
>TRBV10-3|TRBJ1-2
AISPTGENYGYT
>TRBV10-3|TRBJ2-3
AISPPTSGADTQY
>TRBV9|TRBJ2-1
ASSFGTPGPYNEQF
>TRBV6-5|TRBJ1-5
ASKGLLNQPQH
>TRBV5-5|TRBJ1-1
ASLPQGVFNTEAF
>TRBV5-1|TRBJ1-2
ASSLSRGTYGYT
>TRBV10-2|TRBJ1-1
ASRGTGQGGTEAF
>TRBV6-1|TRBJ1-2
AVRGGNYGYT
>TRBV5-6|TRBJ1-1
ASSSSGGEEDTEAF
>TRBV6-5|TRBJ2-7
ASSRDRVSYEQY
>TRBV7-2|TRBJ1-2
ASSLADRVWYGYT
>TRBV5-1|TRBJ2-5
ASSWGTSYQETQY
>TRBV4-2|TRBJ1-3
ASSQDRPWDTIY
>TRBV19|TRBJ2-3
ASSIRGGRGARDTQY
>TRBV7-2|TRBJ2-7
ASSLFRDRNYEQY
>TRBV5-6|TRBJ2-7
ASSRGRYYEQY
>TRBV27|TRBJ2-2
ASSSLNGELF
>TRBV4-1|TRBJ2-1
ASSLDYNEQF
>TRBV10-3|TRBJ1-2
AISQTDRDWIRGYGYT
>TRBV7-9|TRBJ1-4
ASIGSGRGPTNEKLF
>TRBV5-1|TRBJ1-2
ASSSGSNYGYT
>TRBV5-1|TRBJ2-3
ASSLAPMSDTQY
>TRBV19|TRBJ2-5
ASSGPGRVETQY
>TRBV5-5|TRBJ1-2
ASRTGNAVRYGYT
>TRBV5-6|TRBJ1-2
ASINWRGRREGGYT
>TRBV10-3|TRBJ2-5
AISEAGTETQY
>TRBV5-1|TRBJ1-4
ASSSGAGGGNEKLF
>TRBV19|TRBJ1-6
ASRQRDTISSYNSPLH
>TRBV6-6|TRBJ2-3
ASSYRPGVATDTQY
>TRBV5-6|TRBJ2-5
ASSFQGAQETQY
>TRBV7-2|TRBJ2-5
ASSLGSDSGGPGETQY
>TRBV10-3|TRBJ2-3
AISGRGADTQY
>TRBV6-5|TRBJ2-7
ASSYTAGQNYEQY
>TRBV6-5|TRBJ1-5
ASSSRGLSNQPQH
>TRBV29-1|TRBJ1-1
SVVRGLNTEAF
>TRBV2|TRBJ1-5
ASSSGPDQPQH
>TRBV4-3|TRBJ1-5
ASSRDRRGNQPQH
>TRBV10-2|TRBJ2-1
ASSTDRANEQF
>TRBV2|TRBJ2-5
ASSEEGGGWETQY
>TRBV19|TRBJ2-7
ASSIGTRYEQY
>TRBV4-2|TRBJ1-6
ASSQEGAGFDSPLH
>TRBV7-8|TRBJ2-2
ASRLQGRTGELF
>TRBV7-8|TRBJ2-4
ASSSTGLNIQY
>TRBV7-9|TRBJ2-7
ASSLGQGAYEQY
>TRBV27|TRBJ1-2
ASSLKWGGAGVYGYT